A single sample gave rise to the 5 T cell receptor beta chains below, sequenced in a study of blood T cell repertoires in COVID-19. The method was immunoSEQ multiplex PCR; TCRdb's version includes in-frame clones alone and lacks a portion of them. The sample gives fewer than 600,000 clones, roughly nine tenths of which show up once; about 0.91% is in the top ten. Sequences were obtained from peripheral blood. The receptors were sampled from a man younger than 35 with COVID-19, enrolled during active disease.

The V and J genes are TRBV10-1 and TRBJ2-1, with D tentatively TRBD2 (5 bases). Germline CDR1 WNHNN, CDR2 SYGVQD (reference sequence). The germline V and J ends were trimmed by 2 bases and 10 bases, with 18 bases remaining between them. The CDR3 is made up of 15 amino acids. The CDR3: CASSELRQQSGEQFF. In DNA, the CDR3 is TGCGCCAGCAGTGAGCTAAGGCAGCAGTCGGGGGAGCAGTTCTTC.

V and J are TRBV9 and TRBJ1-3; 8 bases fit TRBD1. This CDR3 comprises 14 residues. The germline V gene has CDR1 SGDLS and CDR2 YYNGEE. With V trimmed by 3 bases and J by 1 base, 0 bases remained unmatched. Here the CDR3 reads CASSGQGSGNTIYF. The DNA for the CDR3 is TGTGCCAGCAGCGGACAGGGGTCTGGAAACACCATATATTTT.

V is TRBV19 and J is TRBJ1-1; D not certain. Germline V gene data show CDR1 as LNHDA and CDR2 as SQIVND (reference sequence). The V and J ends lost 8 bases and 5 bases respectively, with 12 bases between them. This CDR3 is 12 amino acids long. The CDR3 protein is CASLERPTEAFF. CDR3 nucleotides: TGTGCCAGTCTAGAAAGGCCTACTGAAGCTTTCTTT.

The genes are TRBV29-1 and TRBJ1-1; D gene ambiguous. Germline lookup yields CDR1 SQVTM and CDR2 ANQGSEA. V lost 6 bases and J lost 2, with 16 bases in between. CDR3 size: 14 residues. The CDR3 DNA sequence: TGCAGCGTCAGGTTACGTGAGGGAAACACTGAAGCTTTCTTT. The encoded protein is CSVRLREGNTEAFF.

The chain uses TRBV7-2 and TRBJ2-2, with a possible D match to TRBD1 (5 bases). The CDR3 has 16 residues. V shed 5 bases and J shed 3 bases, with 16 bases lying between them. Germline loops: CDR1 SGHTA, CDR2 FQGNSA. The CDR3 DNA follows: TGTGCCAGCAGCGGCTTGCGACAGACTCACACCGGGGAGCTGTTTTTT. Amino acid sequence: CASSGLRQTHTGELFF.